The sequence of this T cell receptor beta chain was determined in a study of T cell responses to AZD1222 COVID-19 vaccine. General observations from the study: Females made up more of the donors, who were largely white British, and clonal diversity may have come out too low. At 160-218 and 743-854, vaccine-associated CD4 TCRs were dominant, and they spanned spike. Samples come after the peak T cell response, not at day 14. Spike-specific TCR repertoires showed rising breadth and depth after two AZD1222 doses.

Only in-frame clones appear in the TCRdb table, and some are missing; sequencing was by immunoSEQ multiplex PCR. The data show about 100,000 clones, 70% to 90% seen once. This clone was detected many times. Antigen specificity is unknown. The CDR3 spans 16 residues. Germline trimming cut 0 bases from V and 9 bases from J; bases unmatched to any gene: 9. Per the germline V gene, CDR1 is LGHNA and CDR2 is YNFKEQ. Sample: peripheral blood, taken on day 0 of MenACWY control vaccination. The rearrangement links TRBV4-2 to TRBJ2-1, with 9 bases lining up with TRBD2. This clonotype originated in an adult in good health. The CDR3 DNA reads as TGTGCCAGCAGCCAAGATAGGGCTAGCGGGGCGGCTGAGCAGTTCTTC. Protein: CASSQDRASGAAEQFF.